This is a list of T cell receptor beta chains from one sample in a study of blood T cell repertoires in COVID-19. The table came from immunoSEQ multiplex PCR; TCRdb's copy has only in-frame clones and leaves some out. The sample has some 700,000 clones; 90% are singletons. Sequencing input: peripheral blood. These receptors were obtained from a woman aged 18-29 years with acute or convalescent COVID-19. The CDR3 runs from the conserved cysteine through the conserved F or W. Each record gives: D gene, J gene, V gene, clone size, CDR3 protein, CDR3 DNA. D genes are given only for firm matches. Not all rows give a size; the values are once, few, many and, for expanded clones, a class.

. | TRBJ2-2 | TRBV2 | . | CASSSRGNTGELFF | TGTGCCAGCAGCAGTAGGGGTAACACCGGGGAGCTGTTTTTT
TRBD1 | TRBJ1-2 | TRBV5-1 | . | CASSSPGGTGGGYTF | TGCGCCAGCAGCTCCCCAGGAGGGACAGGCGGTGGCTACACCTTC
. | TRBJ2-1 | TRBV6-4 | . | CASPWFPDEQFF | TGTGCCAGCCCTTGGTTCCCAGATGAGCAGTTCTTC
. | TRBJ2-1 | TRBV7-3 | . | CASSLPRPGVGGNEQFF | TGTGCCAGCAGCTTACCGCGCCCAGGCGTCGGGGGCAATGAGCAGTTCTTC
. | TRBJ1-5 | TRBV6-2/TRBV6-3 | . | CASSYFGGAWDQPQHF | TGTGCCAGCAGTTATTTTGGGGGCGCCTGGGATCAGCCCCAGCATTTT
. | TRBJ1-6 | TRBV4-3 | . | CASSPEGALSPLHF | TGCGCCAGCAGCCCGGAAGGGGCCCTTTCGCCCCTCCACTTT
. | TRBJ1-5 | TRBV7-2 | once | CASSLMGPPQHF | TGTGCCAGCAGTCTAATGGGGCCGCCCCAGCATTTT
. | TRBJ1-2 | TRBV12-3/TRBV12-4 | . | CASSFGSGYGYTF | TGTGCCAGCAGTTTCGGGTCGGGGTATGGCTACACCTTC
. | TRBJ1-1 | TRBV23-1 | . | CASSQEVAEGRKATEAFF | TGCGCCAGCAGTCAAGAGGTGGCGGAGGGGCGAAAAGCCACTGAAGCTTTCTTT
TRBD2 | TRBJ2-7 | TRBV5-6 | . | CASGILAGGSYEQYF | TGTGCCAGCGGGATTCTAGCGGGGGGGTCCTACGAGCAGTACTTC
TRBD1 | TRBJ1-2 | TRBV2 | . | CASSDRGINYGYTF | TGTGCCAGCAGTGACAGGGGGATTAACTATGGCTACACCTTC
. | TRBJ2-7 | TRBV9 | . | CASSPRRLDHEQYF | TGTGCCAGCAGCCCGAGAAGACTAGACCACGAGCAGTACTTC
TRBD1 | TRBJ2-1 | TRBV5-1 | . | CASSFSQGTEQFF | TGCGCCAGCAGCTTCTCACAGGGGACTGAGCAGTTCTTC
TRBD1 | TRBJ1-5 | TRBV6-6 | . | CASSYGDRGDQPQHF | TGTGCCAGCAGTTACGGGGACAGAGGTGATCAGCCCCAGCATTTT
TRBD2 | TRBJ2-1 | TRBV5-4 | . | CASSLARTSAYNEQFF | TGTGCCAGCAGCTTGGCTAGGACTAGCGCCTACAATGAGCAGTTCTTC
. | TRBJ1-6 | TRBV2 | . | CASSDRQNSPLHF | TGTGCCAGCAGTGACAGGCAGAATTCACCCCTCCACTTT
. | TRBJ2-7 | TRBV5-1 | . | CASSLLPGIYEQYF | TGCGCCAGCAGCTTGCTCCCAGGGATCTACGAGCAGTACTTC
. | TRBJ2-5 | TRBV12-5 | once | CASGAPDSQETQYF | TGTGCTAGTGGTGCCCCGGACAGCCAAGAGACCCAGTACTTC
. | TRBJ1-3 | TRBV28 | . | CASSLTGRSSGNTIYF | TGTGCCAGCAGTTTAACTGGCCGGAGCTCTGGAAACACCATATATTTT
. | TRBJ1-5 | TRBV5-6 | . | CASTLRGNTNQPQHF | TGTGCCAGCACCCTGAGAGGGAACACCAATCAGCCCCAGCATTTT
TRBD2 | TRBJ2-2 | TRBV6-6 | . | CASSRTSGNANTGELFF | TGTGCCAGCAGTCGGACTAGCGGGAACGCGAACACCGGGGAGCTGTTTTTT
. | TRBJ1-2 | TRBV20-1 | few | CSAAGQGYTF | TGCAGTGCTGCCGGACAGGGCTACACCTTC
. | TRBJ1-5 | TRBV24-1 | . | CATGPGQPQHF | TGTGCCACCGGCCCAGGTCAGCCCCAGCATTTT
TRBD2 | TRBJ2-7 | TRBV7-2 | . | CASSSPRDYSYEQYF | TGTGCCAGCAGCTCACCCCGGGACTACTCCTACGAGCAGTACTTC
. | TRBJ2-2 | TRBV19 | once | CASNLDTFVGELFF | TGTGCCAGTAATCTGGACACTTTCGTCGGGGAGCTGTTTTTT
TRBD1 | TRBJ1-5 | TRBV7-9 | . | CASSHGQGVSQPQHF | TGTGCCAGCAGCCATGGACAGGGGGTAAGTCAGCCCCAGCATTTT
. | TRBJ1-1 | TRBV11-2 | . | CASSSSVAFF | TGTGCCAGCAGCTCTTCGGTAGCTTTCTTT
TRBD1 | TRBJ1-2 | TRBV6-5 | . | CASRGPGQRRYTF | TGTGCCAGCAGAGGCCCGGGACAGAGACGCTACACCTTC
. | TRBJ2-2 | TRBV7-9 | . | CASSLRWVEGGTGELFF | TGTGCCAGCAGCTTACGCTGGGTGGAGGGCGGCACCGGGGAGCTGTTTTTT
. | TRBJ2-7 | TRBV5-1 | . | CASSLRESRGEQYF | TGCGCCAGCAGCTTGAGGGAGTCCCGGGGGGAGCAGTACTTC
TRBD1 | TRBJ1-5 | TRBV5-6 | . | CASSFTGTGTPNQPQHF | TGTGCCAGCAGCTTTACCGGGACAGGGACCCCGAATCAGCCCCAGCATTTT
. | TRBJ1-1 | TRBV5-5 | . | CASSEDSEAFF | TGTGCCAGCAGCGAGGACAGCGAAGCTTTCTTT
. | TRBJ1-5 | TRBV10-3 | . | CAISDLSDSGPGNQPQHF | TGTGCCATCAGTGACCTAAGTGATTCAGGGCCCGGCAATCAGCCCCAGCATTTT
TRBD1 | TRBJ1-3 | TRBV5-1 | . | CASSWGQGAGNTIYF | TGCGCCAGCAGCTGGGGACAGGGGGCTGGAAACACCATATATTTT
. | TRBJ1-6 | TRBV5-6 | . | CASSLPGAFNSPLHF | TGTGCCAGCAGCTTGCCAGGGGCATTTAATTCACCCCTCCACTTT
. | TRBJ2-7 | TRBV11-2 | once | CASSLYRESYEQYF | TGTGCCAGCAGCCTCTACAGGGAGTCCTACGAGCAGTACTTC
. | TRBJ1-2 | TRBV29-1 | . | CSVYRAGSPNYGYTF | TGCAGCGTTTATAGGGCGGGATCGCCTAACTATGGCTACACCTTC
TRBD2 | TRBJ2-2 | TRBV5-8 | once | CASSMATSGVSTGELFF | TGTGCCAGCAGCATGGCGACTAGCGGGGTTTCCACCGGGGAGCTGTTTTTT
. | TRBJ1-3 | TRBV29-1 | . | CSVEEGGNTIYF | TGCAGCGTTGAAGAGGGCGGAAACACCATATATTTT
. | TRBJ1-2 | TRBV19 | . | CASSLQANYGYTF | TGTGCCAGTAGTCTCCAAGCCAACTATGGCTACACCTTC
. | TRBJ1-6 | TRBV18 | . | CASSTEQKNSPLHF | TGTGCCAGCTCGACGGAGCAGAAGAATTCACCCCTCCACTTT
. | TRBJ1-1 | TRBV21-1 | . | CASSKLNGKGANTEAFF | TGTGCCAGCAGCAAGTTAAACGGGAAGGGGGCTAACACTGAAGCTTTCTTT
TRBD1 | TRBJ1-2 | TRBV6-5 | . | CASRPDRGGHYGYTF | TGTGCCAGCAGGCCCGACAGGGGGGGACACTATGGCTACACCTTC
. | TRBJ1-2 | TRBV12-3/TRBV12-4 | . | CASSSGNYGYTF | TGTGCCAGCAGCTCGGGGAACTATGGCTACACCTTC
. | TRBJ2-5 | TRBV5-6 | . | CASSLTDLRKTQYF | TGTGCCAGCAGCTTGACCGACCTGAGGAAGACCCAGTACTTC
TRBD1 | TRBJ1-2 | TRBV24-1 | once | CATTRSRDRRYYGYTF | TGTGCCACCACTCGATCAAGGGACAGGCGGTACTATGGCTACACCTTC
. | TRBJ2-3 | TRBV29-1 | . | CSGYGGTSTDTQYF | TGCAGCGGCTACGGGGGAACTAGCACAGATACGCAGTATTTT
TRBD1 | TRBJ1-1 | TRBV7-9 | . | CASSPDRASEAFF | TGTGCCAGCAGCCCGGACAGGGCCTCTGAAGCTTTCTTT
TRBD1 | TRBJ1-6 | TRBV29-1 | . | CSARQGAGDSPLHF | TGCAGCGCTCGACAGGGGGCGGGAGATTCACCCCTCCACTTT
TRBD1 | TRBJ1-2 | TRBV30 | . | CAWISTGSSSGYTF | TGTGCCTGGATCTCGACAGGGAGCTCTTCGGGCTACACCTTC
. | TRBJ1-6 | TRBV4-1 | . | CASSQDAPGLDSPLHF | TGCGCCAGCAGCCAAGATGCCCCGGGGTTGGATTCACCCCTCCACTTT
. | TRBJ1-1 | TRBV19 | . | CASTTSRAGTEAFF | TGTGCCAGTACCACCTCTCGTGCAGGGACTGAAGCTTTCTTT
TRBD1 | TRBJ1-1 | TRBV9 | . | CASSVIQGATEAFF | TGTGCCAGCAGCGTGATACAGGGGGCGACTGAAGCTTTCTTT
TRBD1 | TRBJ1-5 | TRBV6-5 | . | CASSRSDRDNQPQHF | TGTGCCAGCAGTCGCTCCGACAGGGACAATCAGCCCCAGCATTTT
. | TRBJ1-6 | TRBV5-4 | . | CASSFGELGVGDF | TGTGCCAGCAGCTTTGGGGAGCTGGGAGTGGGTGACTTT
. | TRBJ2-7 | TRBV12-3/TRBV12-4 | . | CASSSGQREQYF | TGTGCCAGCAGTTCCGGACAGCGCGAGCAGTACTTC
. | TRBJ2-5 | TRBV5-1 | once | CASSLARPLEAKEETQYF | TGCGCCAGCAGCCTCGCGAGGCCACTGGAGGCCAAAGAAGAGACCCAGTACTTC